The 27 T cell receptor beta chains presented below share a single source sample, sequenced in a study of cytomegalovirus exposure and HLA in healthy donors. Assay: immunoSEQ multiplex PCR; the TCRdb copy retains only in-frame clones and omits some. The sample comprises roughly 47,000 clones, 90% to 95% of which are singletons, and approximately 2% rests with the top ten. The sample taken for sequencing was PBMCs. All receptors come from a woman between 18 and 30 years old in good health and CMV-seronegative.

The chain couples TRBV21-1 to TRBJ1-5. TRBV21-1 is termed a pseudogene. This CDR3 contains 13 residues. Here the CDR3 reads CASSGGGEQPQHF. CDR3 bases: TGTGCCAGCTCCGGAGGGGGGGAACAGCCCCAGCATTTT.

The chain's CDR3 is CASSRQGSTNEKLFF. The CDR3 DNA reads TGCGCCAGCAGCCGACAGGGATCAACTAATGAAAAACTGTTTTTT. The chain recombines TRBV4-1 with TRBJ1-4; 7 nucleotides align to TRBD1. The CDR3 extends over 15 amino acids. J was trimmed by 0 bases and V by 4 bases; bases with no gene match: 2. The V gene's germline CDR1 is MGHRA and CDR2 YSYEKL.

CDR3 protein: CASNDNFSYEQYF. In DNA form, the CDR3 reads TGTGCCAGCAACGACAATTTTTCCTACGAGCAGTACTTC. The chain joins TRBV28 to TRBJ2-7; D is ambiguous. Germline V gene sequence: CDR1 MDHEN, CDR2 SYDVKM. The CDR3 runs to 13 residues. V was shortened by 7 bases and J by 1 base, with 11 bases between the two germline ends.

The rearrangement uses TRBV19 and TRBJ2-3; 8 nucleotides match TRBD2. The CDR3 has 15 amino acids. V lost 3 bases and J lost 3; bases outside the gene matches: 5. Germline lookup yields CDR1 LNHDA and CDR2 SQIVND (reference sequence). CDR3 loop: CASSITAGVTDTQYF. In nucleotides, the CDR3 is TGTGCCAGTAGTATCACAGCGGGAGTGACAGATACGCAGTATTTT.

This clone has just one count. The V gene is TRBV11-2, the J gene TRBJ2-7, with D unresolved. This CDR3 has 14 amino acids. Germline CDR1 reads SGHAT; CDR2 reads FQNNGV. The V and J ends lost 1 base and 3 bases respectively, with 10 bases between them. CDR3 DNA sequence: TGTGCCAGCAGCTTAGGCCCGGAGAGCTACGAGCAGTACTTC. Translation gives CASSLGPESYEQYF.

CDR3: CASSEGRQRGYTF. The CDR3 DNA sequence: TGTGCCAGCAGTGAAGGACGACAGAGGGGCTACACCTTC. The chain couples TRBV2 to TRBJ1-2; tentatively, D is TRBD1 (5 bases). The V gene's germline CDR1 is SNHLY and CDR2 FYNNEI. Trimming stripped 1 base from V and 8 bases from J, with 11 bases between. This CDR3 contains 13 residues.

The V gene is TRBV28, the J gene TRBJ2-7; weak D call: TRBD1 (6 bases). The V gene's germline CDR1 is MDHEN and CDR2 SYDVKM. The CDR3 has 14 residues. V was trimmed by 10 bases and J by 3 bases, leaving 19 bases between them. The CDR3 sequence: CATKRDTVDYEQYF. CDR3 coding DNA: TGTGCCACCAAGAGGGACACGGTGGACTACGAGCAGTACTTC. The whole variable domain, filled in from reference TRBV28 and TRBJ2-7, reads DVKVTQSSRYLVKRTGEKVFLECVQDMDHENMFWYRQDPGLGLRLIYFSYDVKMKEKGDIPEGYSVSREKKERFSLILESASTNQTSMYLCATKRDTVDYEQYFGPGTRLTVT.

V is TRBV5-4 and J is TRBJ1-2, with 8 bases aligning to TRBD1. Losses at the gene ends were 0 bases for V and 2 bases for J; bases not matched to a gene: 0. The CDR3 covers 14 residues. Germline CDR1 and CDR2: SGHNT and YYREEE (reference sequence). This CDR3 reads CASSLGDRNYGYTF. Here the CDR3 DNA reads TGTGCCAGCAGCTTGGGGGACAGGAACTATGGCTACACCTTC.

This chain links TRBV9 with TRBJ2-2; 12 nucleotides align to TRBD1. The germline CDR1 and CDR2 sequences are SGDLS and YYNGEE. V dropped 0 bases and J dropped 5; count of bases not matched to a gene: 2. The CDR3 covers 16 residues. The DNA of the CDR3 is TGTGCCAGCAGCGTAGGGGACAGGGGGCTAACCGGGGAGCTGTTTTTT. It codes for CASSVGDRGLTGELFF.

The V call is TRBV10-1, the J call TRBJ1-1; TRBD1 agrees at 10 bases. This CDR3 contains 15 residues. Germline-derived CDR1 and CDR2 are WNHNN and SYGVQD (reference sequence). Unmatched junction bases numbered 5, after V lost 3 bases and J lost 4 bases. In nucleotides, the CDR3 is TGCGCCAGCAGTGAAGGGACAGGGGACCCCACTGAAGCTTTCTTT. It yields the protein CASSEGTGDPTEAFF.

The CDR3 sequence: CASSKGQTYEQYF. CDR3 sequence (DNA): TGTGCCAGCAGTAAGGGACAGACCTACGAGCAGTACTTC. The chain uses TRBV28 and TRBJ2-7, with 7 bases matching TRBD1. Germline CDR1 reads MDHEN; CDR2 reads SYDVKM. CDR3 length: 13 residues. Trimming took 5 bases from V and 2 from J; bases not matched to a gene: 3.

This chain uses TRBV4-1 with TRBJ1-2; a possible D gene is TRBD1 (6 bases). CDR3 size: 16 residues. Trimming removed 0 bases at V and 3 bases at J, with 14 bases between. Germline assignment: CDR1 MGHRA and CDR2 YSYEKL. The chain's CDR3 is CASSQEPDRGDYGYTF. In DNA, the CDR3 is TGCGCCAGCAGCCAAGAACCGGACAGAGGCGACTATGGCTACACCTTC.

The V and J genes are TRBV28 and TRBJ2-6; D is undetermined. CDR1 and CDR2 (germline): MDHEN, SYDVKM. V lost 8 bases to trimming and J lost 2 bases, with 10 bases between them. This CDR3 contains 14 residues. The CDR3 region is CASETQPGANVLTF. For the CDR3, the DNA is TGTGCCAGCGAGACACAGCCTGGGGCCAACGTCCTGACTTTC.

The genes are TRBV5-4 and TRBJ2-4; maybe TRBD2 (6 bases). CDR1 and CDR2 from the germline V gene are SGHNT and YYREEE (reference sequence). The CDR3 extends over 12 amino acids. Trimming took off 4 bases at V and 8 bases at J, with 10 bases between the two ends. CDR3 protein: CASSLGTDIQYF. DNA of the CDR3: TGTGCCAGCAGCCTAGGGACTGACATTCAGTACTTC.

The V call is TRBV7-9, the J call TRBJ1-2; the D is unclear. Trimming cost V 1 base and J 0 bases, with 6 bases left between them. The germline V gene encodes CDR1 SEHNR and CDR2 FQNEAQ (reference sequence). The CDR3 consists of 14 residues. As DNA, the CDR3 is TGTGCCAGCAGCTTAGTGCAGGCTAACTATGGCTACACCTTC. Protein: CASSLVQANYGYTF.

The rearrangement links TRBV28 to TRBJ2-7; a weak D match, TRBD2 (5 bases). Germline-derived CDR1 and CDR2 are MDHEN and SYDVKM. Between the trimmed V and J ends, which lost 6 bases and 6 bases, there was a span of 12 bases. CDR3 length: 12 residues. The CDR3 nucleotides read TGTGCCAGCAGGTCAGGAGGCGGCGAGCAGTACTTC. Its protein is CASRSGGGEQYF. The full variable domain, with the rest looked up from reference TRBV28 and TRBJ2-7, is DVKVTQSSRYLVKRTGEKVFLECVQDMDHENMFWYRQDPGLGLRLIYFSYDVKMKEKGDIPEGYSVSREKKERFSLILESASTNQTSMYLCASRSGGGEQYFGPGTRLTVT.

The CDR3 spells CASSSGQGRTDGYTF. In DNA, the CDR3 is TGTGCCAGCAGTAGCGGACAGGGGAGGACCGATGGCTACACCTTC. The chain couples TRBV6-1 to TRBJ1-2; 9 bases align to TRBD1. Losses at the gene ends were 5 bases for V and 6 bases for J; bases not matched to a gene: 10. Germline CDR1 MNHNS, CDR2 SASEGT. The CDR3 extends over 15 amino acids.

The CDR3 nucleotides are TGCGCCAGCAGCTCTTTCCCCCCTAGCGGGGCGAACACCGGGGAGCTGTTTTTT. Its protein product is CASSSFPPSGANTGELFF. The chain carries TRBV5-1 and TRBJ2-2; TRBD2 aligns across 9 bases. The J segment lost 0 bases and the V segment lost 3 bases, leaving 9 bases of the junction unmatched. Germline assignment: CDR1 SGHRS and CDR2 YFSETQ. The CDR3 spans 18 residues. Drawing the rest from reference TRBV5-1 and TRBJ2-2, the complete variable domain is KAGVTQTPRYLIKTRGQQVTLSCSPISGHRSVSWYQQTPGQGLQFLFEYFSETQRNKGNFPGRFSGRQFSNSRSEMNVSTLELGDSALYLCASSSFPPSGANTGELFFGEGSRLTVL.

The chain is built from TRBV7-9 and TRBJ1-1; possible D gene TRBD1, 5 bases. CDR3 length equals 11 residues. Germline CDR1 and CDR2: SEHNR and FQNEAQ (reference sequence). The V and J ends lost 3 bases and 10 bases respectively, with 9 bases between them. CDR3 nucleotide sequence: TGTGCCAGCAGCTTTGGGGGGGGAGCTTTCTTT. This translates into CASSFGGGAFF.

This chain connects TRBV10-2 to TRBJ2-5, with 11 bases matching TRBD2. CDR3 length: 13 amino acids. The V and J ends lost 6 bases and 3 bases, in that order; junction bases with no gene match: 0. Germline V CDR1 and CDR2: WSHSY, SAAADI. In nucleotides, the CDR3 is TGCGCCAGCAGGACTAGCGGGGAAGAGACCCAGTACTTC. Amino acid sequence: CASRTSGEETQYF.

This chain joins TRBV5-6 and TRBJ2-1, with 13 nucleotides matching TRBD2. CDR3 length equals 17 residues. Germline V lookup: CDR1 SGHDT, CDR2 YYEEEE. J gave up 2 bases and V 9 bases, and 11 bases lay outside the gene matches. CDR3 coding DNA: TGTGCCACCGGACTAGCGGGAGCGATTCATACCTACAATGAGCAGTTCTTC. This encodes CATGLAGAIHTYNEQFF.

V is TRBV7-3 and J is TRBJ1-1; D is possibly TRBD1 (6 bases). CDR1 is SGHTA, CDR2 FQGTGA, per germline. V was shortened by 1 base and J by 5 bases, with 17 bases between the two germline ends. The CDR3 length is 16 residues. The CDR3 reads CASSLKGRRGQTEAFF. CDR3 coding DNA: TGTGCCAGCAGCTTAAAAGGTCGCAGGGGTCAAACTGAAGCTTTCTTT.

The CDR3 nucleotides read TGTGCCAGCAGGGGCCAAATCGGACAGGGCAGTAACTATGGCTACACCTTC. Residues: CASRGQIGQGSNYGYTF. This rearrangement joins TRBV28 to TRBJ1-2; 8 nucleotides match TRBD1. CDR3 length: 17 residues. Trimming removed 6 bases from V and 1 base from J; junction bases left unmatched: 13. Germline lookup yields CDR1 MDHEN and CDR2 SYDVKM.

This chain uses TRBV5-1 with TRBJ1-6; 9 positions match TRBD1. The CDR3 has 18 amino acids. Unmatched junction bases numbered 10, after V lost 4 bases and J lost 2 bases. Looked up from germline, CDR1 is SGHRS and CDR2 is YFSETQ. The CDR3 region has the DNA TGCGCCAGCAGCCCCGCGGGACAGGGAGGCGCCTATAATTCACCCCTCCACTTT. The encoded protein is CASSPAGQGGAYNSPLHF.

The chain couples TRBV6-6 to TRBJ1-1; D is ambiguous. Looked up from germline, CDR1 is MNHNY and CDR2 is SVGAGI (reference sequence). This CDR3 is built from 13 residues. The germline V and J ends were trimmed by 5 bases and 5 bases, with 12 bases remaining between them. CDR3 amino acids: CASSAALRTEAFF. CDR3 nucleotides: TGTGCCAGCAGTGCGGCCTTGAGAACTGAAGCTTTCTTT.

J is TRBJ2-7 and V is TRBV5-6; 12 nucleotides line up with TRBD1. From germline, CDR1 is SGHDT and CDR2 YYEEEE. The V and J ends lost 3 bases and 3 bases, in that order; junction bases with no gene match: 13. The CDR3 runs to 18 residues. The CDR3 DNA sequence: TGTGCCAGCAGCTCAGGGACAGGGGGCGGCTTCGACCTCTACGAGCAGTACTTC. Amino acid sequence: CASSSGTGGGFDLYEQYF.

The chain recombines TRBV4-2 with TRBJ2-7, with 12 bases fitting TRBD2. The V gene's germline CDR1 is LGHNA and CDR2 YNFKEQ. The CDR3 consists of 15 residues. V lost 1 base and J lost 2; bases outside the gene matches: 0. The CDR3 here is CASSQGLAGAYEQYF. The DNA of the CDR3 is TGTGCCAGCAGCCAAGGACTAGCGGGGGCCTACGAGCAGTACTTC.